One and the same sample provided the 7 T cell receptor beta chains below, sequenced in a study of CD8+ T cells in alopecia areata. After pooling, cutaneous lymph node cells were sorted with CD4, CD8alpha, NKG2D, NKG2ACE and other markers. Extracted RNA was reverse transcribed into cDNA, the sequencing template. Some clones are missing from TCRdb's copy, which holds only in-frame ones; the method was immunoSEQ multiplex PCR. In total the sample includes about 270,000 clones, none of them seen once. Sequenced material: CD4+ T cells sorted from a lymph node. Every receptor here comes from a C3H/HeJ mouse with alopecia areata. MHC haplotype of the mouse line: H2-k.

This clone was detected only a few times. These gene names are mouse names. From the germline J gene comes the end of the CDR3, since the read stops 4 residues before it. The chain uses TRBV1 and TRBJ2-1, with TRBD1 identical over 8 bases. The germline V gene encodes CDR1 NSQYPW and CDR2 LRSPGD (reference sequence). This CDR3 has 15 amino acids. The covered CDR3 bases are TGCACCTGCAGTGCAGCCCAGGGGGCGGGGGCT. Protein sequence: CTCSAAQGAGA. The full CDR3 reads CTCSAAQGAGAEQFF.

As to this clone: The gene names given are mouse names. The sequenced fragment ends 4 residues before the CDR3 boundary, so the rest is inferred from the germline J gene. The chain has TRBV5 and TRBJ2-7; 9 nucleotides line up with TRBD2. This CDR3 has 14 amino acids. Looked up from germline, CDR1 is LGHNA and CDR2 is YNLKQL (reference sequence). The part of the CDR3 DNA that was read is TGTGCCAGCAGCCAATCTGGGGGGGTTTAT. This gives the protein CASSQSGGVY. The CDR3 reads in full as CASSQSGGVYEQYF.

On this clone itself: Gene names refer to mouse genes. Sequencing ends 4 residues short of the CDR3 end; the germline J gene provides the rest. This sample includes further DNA sequences coding for the same CDR3. V and J are TRBV1 and TRBJ1-1; D gene ambiguous. With 1 base removed from V and 3 bases from J, the gap between germline ends came to 6 bases. CDR3 length equals 13 residues. Per germline, CDR1 NSQYPW and CDR2 LRSPGD (reference sequence). The sequenced part of the CDR3 DNA is TGCACCTGCAGTGCAGCTAGGGACACA. This codes for CTCSAARDT. In full, the CDR3 is CTCSAARDTEVFF.

This clone occurred a few times. Gene names refer to mouse genes. The read stops 4 residues short of the end of the CDR3; the missing end is completed from the germline J gene. The chain joins TRBV19 to TRBJ2-7; 9 nucleotides line up with TRBD1. CDR3 length: 13 residues. Germline V gene lookup returns CDR1 FNHDT and CDR2 SITEND (reference sequence). The DNA read from the CDR3 is TGTGCCAGCAGTCCCGGGACAGGGAAT. The encoded protein is CASSPGTGN. Given in full, the CDR3 is CASSPGTGNEQYF.

On this clone itself: The germline and genes are mouse ones. The read is 4 residues too short to cover the CDR3 end, so that end is filled in from the germline J gene. This sequence joins TRBV17 and TRBJ1-1, with D possibly being TRBD1 (5 bases). Germline V gene sequence: CDR1 MNHDT, CDR2 YYDKIL. The V and J ends lost 2 bases and 3 bases respectively, with 10 bases between them. CDR3 length equals 14 residues. CDR3 sequence: CASSRRQGDTEVFF. The sequenced CDR3 bases are TGTGCTAGCAGTAGACGGCAGGGTGACACA.

The table lists this clone with a few counts. Gene names are mouse gene names. This chain's CDR3 is CASSRQGLVNQDTQYF. CDR3 DNA (partial): TGTGCTAGCAGTAGACAGGGACTGGTGAACCAAGAC. The rearrangement uses TRBV17 and TRBJ2-5, with TRBD2 matching 8 bases. The DNA ends 4 residues before the CDR3 does, and the rest of the CDR3 is filled in from the germline J gene. V lost 2 bases to trimming and J lost 0 bases; unmatched junction nucleotides: 4. Germline V gene data show CDR1 as MNHDT and CDR2 as YYDKIL. This CDR3 spans 16 amino acids.

Details on this clone: Mouse germline and gene names are used. Read coverage stops 4 residues before the CDR3 terminus; the germline J gene supplies the remainder. V is TRBV31 and J is TRBJ2-5; 8 bases fit TRBD2. Germline-derived CDR1 and CDR2 are GKSSPN and SITVG. The CDR3 consists of 15 residues. V lost 0 bases to trimming and J lost 2 bases; unmatched junction nucleotides: 4. CDR3 protein: CAWSLEGGAQDTQYF. Incomplete CDR3 DNA: TGTGCCTGGAGTCTAGAGGGGGGGGCCCAAGAC.